Sequencing of this T cell receptor (beta chain) was carried out in a study of blood T cells in healthy people across ages. Next came a second PCR, run for about 6 to 11 cycles, which used a sample-barcoded 5' primer along with a J-beta primer mix. TCRdb re-called the 5' RACE reads with MiXCR, one entry per CDR3 protein. The table records roughly 2 million distinct CDR3 sequences, around half of them present only once. Per germline, CDR1 SGHDT and CDR2 YYEEEE. The V end lost 4 bases, the J end lost 0 bases, and 20 bases lay between the germline ends. The CDR3 is 18 amino acids. This receptor was taken from a woman aged 40 to 55 in good health. The J gene is TRBJ2-4, the V gene TRBV5-6, with D maybe TRBD1 (5 bases). Sequenced material: blood. CDR3 DNA: TGTGCCAGCAGCGCAACGATGACAGCCACTTTAGCCAAAAACATTCAGTACTTC. Amino acid sequence: CASSATMTATLAKNIQYF. The full variable domain, completed using reference TRBV5-6 and TRBJ2-4, is DAGVTQSPTHLIKTRGQQVTLRCSPKSGHDTVSWYQQALGQGPQFIFQYYEEEERQRGNFPDRFSGHQFPNYSSELNVNALLLGDSALYLCASSATMTATLAKNIQYFGAGTRLSVL.